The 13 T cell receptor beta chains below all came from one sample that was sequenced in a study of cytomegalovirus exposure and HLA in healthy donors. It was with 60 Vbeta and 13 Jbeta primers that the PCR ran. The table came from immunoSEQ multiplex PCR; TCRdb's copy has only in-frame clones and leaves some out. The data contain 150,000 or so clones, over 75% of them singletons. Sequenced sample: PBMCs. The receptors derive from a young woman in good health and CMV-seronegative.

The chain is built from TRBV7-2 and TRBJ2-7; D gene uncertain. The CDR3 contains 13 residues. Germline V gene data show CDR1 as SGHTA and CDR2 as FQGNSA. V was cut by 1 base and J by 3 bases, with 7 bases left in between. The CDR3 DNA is TGTGCCAGCAGCTTAGTTCACAGCTACGAGCAGTACTTC. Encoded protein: CASSLVHSYEQYF.

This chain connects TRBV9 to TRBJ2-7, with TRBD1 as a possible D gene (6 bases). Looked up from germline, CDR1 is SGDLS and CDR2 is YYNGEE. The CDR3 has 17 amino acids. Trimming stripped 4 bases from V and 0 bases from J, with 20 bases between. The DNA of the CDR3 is TGTGCCAGCAGCATACGACAGGTTTCTGGAAGCTCCTACGAGCAGTACTTC. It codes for CASSIRQVSGSSYEQYF.

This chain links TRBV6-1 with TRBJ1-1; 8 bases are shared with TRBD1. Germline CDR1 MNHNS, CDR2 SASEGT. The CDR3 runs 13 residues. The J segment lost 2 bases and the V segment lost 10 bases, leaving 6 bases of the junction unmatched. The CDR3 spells CAIRDRGNTEAFF. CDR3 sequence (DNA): TGTGCCATCAGAGACAGGGGAAACACTGAAGCTTTCTTT.

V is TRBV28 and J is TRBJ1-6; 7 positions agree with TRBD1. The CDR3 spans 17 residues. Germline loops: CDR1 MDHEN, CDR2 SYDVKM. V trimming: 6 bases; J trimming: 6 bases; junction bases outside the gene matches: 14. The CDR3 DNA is TGTGCCAGCAGCCTAACAGGGGTGCGCTTAAGTAATTCACCCCTCCACTTT. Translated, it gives CASSLTGVRLSNSPLHF.

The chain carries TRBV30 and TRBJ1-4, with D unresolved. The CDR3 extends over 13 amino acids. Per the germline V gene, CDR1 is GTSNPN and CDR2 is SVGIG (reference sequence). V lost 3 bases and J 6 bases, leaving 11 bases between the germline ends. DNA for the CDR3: TGTGCCTGGAGGGCGTGGGCTGATGAAAAACTGTTTTTT. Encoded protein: CAWRAWADEKLFF.

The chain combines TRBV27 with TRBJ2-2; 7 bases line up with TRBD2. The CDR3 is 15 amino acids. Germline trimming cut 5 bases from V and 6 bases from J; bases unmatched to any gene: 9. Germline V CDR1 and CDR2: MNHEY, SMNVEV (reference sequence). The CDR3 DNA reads TGTGCCAGCAGTCAAGCGGGGCGCGGTCCCGGGGAGCTGTTTTTT. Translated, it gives CASSQAGRGPGELFF.

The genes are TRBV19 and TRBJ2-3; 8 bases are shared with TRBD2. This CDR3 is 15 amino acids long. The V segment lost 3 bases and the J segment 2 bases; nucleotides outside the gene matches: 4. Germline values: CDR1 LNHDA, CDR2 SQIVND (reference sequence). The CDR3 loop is CASSIAGGITDTQYF. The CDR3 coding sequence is TGTGCCAGTAGTATCGCGGGGGGAATCACAGATACGCAGTATTTT.

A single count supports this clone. The DNA of the CDR3 is TGTGCCAGCAGCGTCCTCGGGGGGAGAACAGATACGCAGTATTTT. Translation gives CASSVLGGRTDTQYF. This chain links TRBV9 with TRBJ2-3, with TRBD2 matching over 7 bases. The junction had 6 bases not matched to a gene; V was cut back by 2 bases and J by 3 bases. The germline gives CDR1 SGDLS, CDR2 YYNGEE. CDR3 length: 15 amino acids.

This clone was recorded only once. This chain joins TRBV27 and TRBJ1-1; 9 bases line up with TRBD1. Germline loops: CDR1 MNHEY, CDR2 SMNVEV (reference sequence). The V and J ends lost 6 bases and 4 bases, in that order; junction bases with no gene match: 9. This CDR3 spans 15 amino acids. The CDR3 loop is CASSPAGTGSTEAFF. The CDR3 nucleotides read TGTGCCAGCAGCCCGGCCGGGACAGGGTCCACTGAAGCTTTCTTT.

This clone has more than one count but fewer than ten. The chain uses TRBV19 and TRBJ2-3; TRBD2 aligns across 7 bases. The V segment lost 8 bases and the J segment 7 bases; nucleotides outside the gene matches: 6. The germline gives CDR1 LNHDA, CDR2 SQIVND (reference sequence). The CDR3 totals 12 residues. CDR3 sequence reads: CASGEGPYTQYF. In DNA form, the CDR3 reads TGTGCCAGTGGGGAGGGCCCGTATACGCAGTATTTT.

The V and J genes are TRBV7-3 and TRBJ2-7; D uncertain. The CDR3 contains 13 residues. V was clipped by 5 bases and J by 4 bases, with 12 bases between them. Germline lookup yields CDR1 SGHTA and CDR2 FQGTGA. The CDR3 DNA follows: TGTGCCAGCAGCCCAAGATTCGGTTACGAGCAGTACTTC. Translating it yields CASSPRFGYEQYF.

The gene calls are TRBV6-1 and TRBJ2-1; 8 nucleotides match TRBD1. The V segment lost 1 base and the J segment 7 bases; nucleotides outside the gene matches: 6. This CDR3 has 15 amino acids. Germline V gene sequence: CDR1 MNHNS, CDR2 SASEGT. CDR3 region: CASSEGTGRRNEQFF. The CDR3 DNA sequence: TGTGCCAGCAGTGAAGGGACAGGGAGGCGGAATGAGCAGTTCTTC.

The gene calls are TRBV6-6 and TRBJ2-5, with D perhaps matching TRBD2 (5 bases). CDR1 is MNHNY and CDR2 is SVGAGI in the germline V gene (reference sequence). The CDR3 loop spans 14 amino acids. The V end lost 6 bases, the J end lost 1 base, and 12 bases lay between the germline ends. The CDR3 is CASSQGGRQETQYF. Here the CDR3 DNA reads TGTGCCAGCAGCCAAGGAGGACGCCAAGAGACCCAGTACTTC.